The text below deals with one T cell receptor (beta chain). Its antigen specificity is not known. No base-level quality is on record; no much larger clone is a single base apart. These data originate in a study of T-cell memory formation after mild COVID-19 (dated by TCRdb to the early 2020s). The study in broad terms: Most TCR sequence clusters were specific to one of the two donors. Two young, previously healthy adult volunteers, one female and one male, were included in the cohort. In a couple of donors, T-cell clones that expanded and contracted after mild COVID-19 were followed by sequencing TCRalpha and TCRbeta repertoires longitudinally. Beyond this particular receptor, the publication reports: From day 15 to 85, contracting clones showed balanced CD4/CD8 phenotypes, whereas a second wave of clones that expanded from day 15 to 37 leaned towards CD4+. Only a couple of mild cases were covered by the study, and larger cohorts that include severe cases with pre-infection samples were considered necessary. SARS-CoV-2 specificity of the second-wave clones peaking on day 37 was not confirmed. Contracting CD4+ clones were located mainly in the CM and EM memory subsets, whereas CD8+ clones were found to be enriched in EMRA. Some responding clones were found in pre-infection memory, which suggests that pre-existing cross-reactive memory T cells took part in the SARS-CoV-2 response.

The run used an Illumina NovaSeq 6000. TCRalpha and TCRbeta cDNA libraries were built by 5'RACE with constant-segment primers, adding sample barcodes and unique molecular identifiers. RNA was extracted from every sample with Trizol reagent. The libraries were amplified in two PCR steps, and the second step added a second sample barcode and Illumina TruSeq adapters. Libraries were sequenced on an Illumina NovaSeq with 2 x 150 bp paired-end reads. Regarding the original processing steps: The reads were demultiplexed and collapsed into UMI-guided consensus sequences using migec v1.2.7. Using mixcr v2.1.11, UMI consensuses were aligned to TRA and TRB V and J templates and then assembled into clonotypes. Expanded or contracted clonotypes were those called significant by both edgeR and NoisET, with noise models trained on biological replicates. For edgeR calls, the cutoffs were a false discovery rate-adjusted p below 0.01 and a log2 fold-change threshold of 1. As an exploratory analysis of dynamics, max-normalized trajectories of the 1000 most abundant clonotypes were examined with PCA combined with hierarchical clustering. Separately sequenced CD4+ and CD8+ repertoires were used to assign a CD4 or CD8 phenotype to each responding clone. TCRdb handled the public reads itself, with Q25 trimming in fastp and clone calling in MiXCR, and kept productive beta chains. Here each entry gathers all rows of one CDR3 protein and keeps the most common genes and DNA. TCRdb, not the original authors, processed these V and J calls. The table for this sample lists over 300,000 distinct CDR3 sequences; under 25% of them were counted only once. Jointly, the top ten make up 21% of the sample.

The V and J ends are trimmed by 8 bases and 0 bases, leaving 11 bases between them. As encoded in the germline V gene, CDR1 is MNHEY while CDR2 is SVGEGT. The cysteine opens and the phenylalanine closes a CDR3 of 14 amino acids. Only the CDR3 DNA stays, 42 bases, in frame from base 1. Ficoll-Paque density gradient centrifugation was used to isolate PBMCs. What was sequenced was PBMCs or a T cell subset sorted from them (not recorded which). The rearrangement combines TRBV6-2 or TRBV6-3 with TRBJ1-5; a confident D gene designation cannot be given. The sequence was obtained from a man between 18 and 29 years old who had mild COVID-19 (a few samples of this study predate the infection). The sample titles of this study are shuffled in the database, so cell type and time point are left out; the donor was told from shared clones. The sequenced DNA: TGTGCCAGCCACCAGCGGGGTAGCAATCAGCCCCAGCATTTT. The translation is CASHQRGSNQPQHF.